This TCR beta chain appears in the sequencing data of a study of shared clonotypes between healthy human individuals. The authors ran the assay at deep level. Using immunoSEQ multiplex PCR, the repertoire was profiled, and TCRdb retains in-frame clones only, with some absent. The table records about 700,000 clones, under 95% of them present only once. Only CD45RO-negative cells positively selected for CCR7 counted as naive CD8 cells, so terminally differentiated effector memory CD45RA+ cells were excluded. Per germline, CDR1 GTSNPN and CDR2 SVGIG (reference sequence). The V gene lost 1 base and the J gene lost 0 bases, with 10 bases spanning the gap. CDR3 length: 15 amino acids.

Sequenced sample: naive CD8+ T cells sorted from blood. The V gene is TRBV30, the J gene TRBJ1-3; the D gene is possibly TRBD1 (6 bases). The receptor comes from a man aged 30-40 years in good health. CDR3 bases: TGTGCCTGGAGTGGGGGGGCGTCCTCTGGAAACACCATATATTTT. Encoded protein: CAWSGGASSGNTIYF.